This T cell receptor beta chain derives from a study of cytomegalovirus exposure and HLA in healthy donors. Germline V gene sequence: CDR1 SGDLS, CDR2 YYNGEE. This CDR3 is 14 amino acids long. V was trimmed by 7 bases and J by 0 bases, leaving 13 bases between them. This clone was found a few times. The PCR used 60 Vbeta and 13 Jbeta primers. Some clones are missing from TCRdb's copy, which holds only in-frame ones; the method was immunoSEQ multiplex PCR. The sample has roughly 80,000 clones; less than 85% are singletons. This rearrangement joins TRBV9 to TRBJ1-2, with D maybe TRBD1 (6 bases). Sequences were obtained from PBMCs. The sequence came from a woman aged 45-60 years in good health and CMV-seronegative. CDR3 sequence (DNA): TGTGCCAGCCGTAGACAGGACTCTAACTATGGCTACACCTTC. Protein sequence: CASRRQDSNYGYTF.